The rows below give T cell receptor beta chains drawn from one sample of a study of OX40 agonist ivuxolimab in advanced cancers. Data came from immunoSEQ multiplex PCR; TCRdb stores just in-frame clones and leaves some out. The table has about 26,000 clones, over 80% seen once. The sequencing used CD4+ or CD8+ T cells sorted from blood, collected in a trial of the OX40 agonist ivuxolimab. The receptor set was obtained from an adult with an advanced solid tumor such as melanoma, head and neck, liver or kidney cancer. Each CDR3 is given with its conserved first and last residue. A D gene is named only where the DNA matches it firmly. Clone sizes are given selectively: once, few, many, or a class where the clone is expanded.

TRBJ2-1 | TRBV5-6 | . | . | TGTGCCAGCAGCTTGAAGGGGCGACGTTGGTTCTTC | CASSLKGRRWFF
TRBJ1-2 | TRBV7-3 | TRBD1 | . | TGTGCCAGCAGCTCCTACGAACAGGGGAACGGAGGCTACACCTTC | CASSSYEQGNGGYTF
TRBJ2-7 | TRBV6-5 | . | . | TGTGCCAGCGGTGGCGCTTACGAGCAGTACTTC | CASGGAYEQYF
TRBJ1-1 | TRBV19 | TRBD1 | . | TGTGCCAGTAGTGTAAACAGGGGGCCGGGCACTGAAGCTTTCTTT | CASSVNRGPGTEAFF
TRBJ1-1 | TRBV28 | TRBD1 | . | TGTGCCAGCAGTTCCCGGGACAGGGACACTGAAGCTTTCTTT | CASSSRDRDTEAFF
TRBJ2-2 | TRBV13 | . | . | TGTGCCAGCAGCTTAAGAAGGCAGGGGTACACCGGGGAGCTGTTTTTT | CASSLRRQGYTGELFF
TRBJ2-7 | TRBV5-1 | . | . | TGCGCCAGCAGGTTTGGGGATTCCAGAGAGCAGTACTTC | CASRFGDSREQYF
TRBJ2-2 | TRBV7-9 | . | . | TGTGCCAGCAGCAAGAAGAACACCGGGGAGCTGTTTTTT | CASSKKNTGELFF
TRBJ1-6 | TRBV27 | TRBD1 | . | TGTGCCAGCAGAGTAGGACAGGGAAATTCACCCCTCCACTTT | CASRVGQGNSPLHF
TRBJ2-2 | TRBV6-4 | TRBD2 | few | TGTGCCAGCGCGCCCGAGCGATCTAGCGGGAGGCCGAACGGGGAGCTGTTTTTT | CASAPERSSGRPNGELFF
TRBJ2-7 | TRBV10-1 | . | . | TGCGCCAGCAGGGCGACAGGATCCTACGAGCAGTACTTC | CASRATGSYEQYF
TRBJ1-5 | TRBV28 | . | . | TGTGCCAGCAAGGGCGGACCGCGGAATAGCAATCAGCCCCAGCATTTT | CASKGGPRNSNQPQHF
TRBJ2-1 | TRBV13 | TRBD2 | . | TGTGCCAGCAGCTCCACAGCGGGACTAGATTACAATGAGCAGTTCTTC | CASSSTAGLDYNEQFF
TRBJ2-7 | TRBV9 | . | . | TGTGCCAGCAGCCCTGAGGCAGGGAGAAACGAGCAGTACTTC | CASSPEAGRNEQYF
TRBJ1-5 | TRBV5-4 | . | . | TGTGCCAGCAGCTTGGGACCAGACCATAGCAATCAGCCCCAGCATTTT | CASSLGPDHSNQPQHF
TRBJ2-7 | TRBV9 | . | . | TGTGCCAGCAGCGCCCAAGATCTTGGGGGCGAGCAGTACTTC | CASSAQDLGGEQYF
TRBJ2-7 | TRBV27 | TRBD1 | . | TGTGCCAGCGGGGACAGCTCGGTTGAGCAGTACTTC | CASGDSSVEQYF
TRBJ1-5 | TRBV19 | TRBD1 | once | TGTGCCAGTAGCGACAGGGGCAGTCAGCCCCAGCATTTT | CASSDRGSQPQHF
TRBJ2-1 | TRBV11-2 | TRBD2 | . | TGTGCCAGCAGCCTCAGTTCACTAGCGGGAGGGAACAATGAGCAGTTCTTC | CASSLSSLAGGNNEQFF
TRBJ2-5 | TRBV25-1 | . | few | TGTGCCAGCAAAGGGGATTGGGTAGAGACCCAGTACTTC | CASKGDWVETQYF
TRBJ2-5 | TRBV2 | . | . | TGTGCCAGCAGTGGAGGGGCCAGGGAGACCCAGTACTTC | CASSGGARETQYF
TRBJ2-3 | TRBV27 | TRBD1 | . | TGTGCCAGCAGTTTAACGGGACAGGGGGCGCGGAGGGTAGATACGCAGTATTTT | CASSLTGQGARRVDTQYF
TRBJ1-5 | TRBV5-6 | . | . | TGTGCCAGCAGCTTCGGGCAGGTCCTAGGGCCCCAGCATTTT | CASSFGQVLGPQHF
TRBJ1-5 | TRBV7-6 | . | . | TGTGCCAGCAGCTTAGAGGTGGGGGCAGTCAGCAATCAGCCCCAGCATTTT | CASSLEVGAVSNQPQHF
TRBJ1-5 | TRBV27 | . | . | TGTGCCAGCAGTCTGCAGGGTAGCAATCAGCCCCAGCATTTT | CASSLQGSNQPQHF
TRBJ2-1 | TRBV9 | . | . | TGTGCCAGCAGCGTAGAGATAGCGTCGGGGGATGAGCAGTTCTTC | CASSVEIASGDEQFF
TRBJ1-5 | TRBV5-8 | TRBD1 | once | TGTGCCAGCAGCCTGGGAGGGGGCCCTTATAGCAATCAGCCCCAGCATTTT | CASSLGGGPYSNQPQHF
TRBJ1-5 | TRBV2 | TRBD1 | . | TGTGCCAGCAGTGAAGTCGGGACCGGGACAGGGGGTCCGGGACAGCATTTT | CASSEVGTGTGGPGQHF
TRBJ2-1 | TRBV29-1 | . | . | TGCAGCGTTGTAGAAGACAATGAGCAGTTCTTC | CSVVEDNEQFF
TRBJ1-2 | TRBV2 | TRBD1 | . | TGTGCCAGCAGTGAAAGGGGACAGGGAATCTATGGCTACACCTTC | CASSERGQGIYGYTF
TRBJ2-3 | TRBV5-8 | TRBD2 | few | TGTGCCAGCAGCGGTAGTGTGTTGCTTAGCGGGAACGCAGATACGCAGTATTTT | CASSGSVLLSGNADTQYF
TRBJ2-3 | TRBV11-3 | TRBD2 | few | TGTGCCAGCAGCTTTGCGGGAGCCGATACGCAGTATTTT | CASSFAGADTQYF
TRBJ2-5 | TRBV29-1 | TRBD1 | . | TGCAGCGCTGGTCGACAGGGGGATTGGGAGACCCAGTACTTC | CSAGRQGDWETQYF
TRBJ1-1 | TRBV7-3 | . | . | TGTGCCAGCAGCTCAACAGGGCGGAACACTGAAGCTTTCTTT | CASSSTGRNTEAFF
TRBJ1-5 | TRBV19 | TRBD1 | . | TGTGCCAGTAGTATAGGGACGGGACAGTATAATCAGCCCCAGCATTTT | CASSIGTGQYNQPQHF
TRBJ1-2 | TRBV6-5 | . | . | TGTGCCAGCAGTTCGCCGGACGGCTACACCTTC | CASSSPDGYTF
TRBJ2-7 | TRBV2 | . | . | TGTGCCACCACGGCAGAACCCTACGAGCAGTACTTC | CATTAEPYEQYF
TRBJ1-6 | TRBV6-1 | . | . | TGTGCCAGCAGGACAGGTCTGCACCTCCACTTT | CASRTGLHLHF
TRBJ2-7 | TRBV6-5 | TRBD2 | . | TGTGCCAGCAGTTACGGACTAGACCTCTACGAGCAGTACTTC | CASSYGLDLYEQYF
TRBJ2-7 | TRBV7-8 | . | . | TGTGCCAGCAGCTTAGCGGGAGGAACCCCCCACGAGCAGTACTTC | CASSLAGGTPHEQYF
TRBJ2-3 | TRBV13 | . | . | TGTGCCAGCAGCTTATCCCCTGACTGGTCACCCCTTGGTAAAGATACGCAGTATTTT | CASSLSPDWSPLGKDTQYF
TRBJ2-7 | TRBV27 | . | . | TGTGCCAGCAGTTTAGGCGGCAGGGACTACGAGCAGTACTTC | CASSLGGRDYEQYF
TRBJ2-1 | TRBV11-1 | . | . | TGTGCCAGCAGCTTATATCGGGCGCGGGAAACCTACAATGAGCAGTTCTTC | CASSLYRARETYNEQFF
TRBJ1-2 | TRBV4-2 | . | once | TGTGCCAGCAGCCAAGATTTGGTGGGACAAAGCTTCTATGGCTACACCTTC | CASSQDLVGQSFYGYTF
TRBJ1-1 | TRBV5-4 | . | . | TGTGCCAGCAGCCCGGGGTGGGGGGCGAAGAACACTGAAGCTTTCTTT | CASSPGWGAKNTEAFF
TRBJ2-7 | TRBV7-6 | TRBD2 | . | TGTGCCAGCAGCTTAGTAGGGTCGACTAGCGGGAGCTCCTACGAGCAGTACTTC | CASSLVGSTSGSSYEQYF
TRBJ2-3 | TRBV9 | . | . | TGTGCCAGCAGCGCCGCACCAGATACGCAGTATTTT | CASSAAPDTQYF
TRBJ2-5 | TRBV6-5 | TRBD2 | . | TGTGCCAGCAGTTACTCTCCTTGGGCGGGAGTGGAGACCCAGTACTTC | CASSYSPWAGVETQYF
TRBJ2-1 | TRBV9 | . | . | TGTGCCAGCAGCTCCAGACAGCCCTTCAATGAGCAGTTCTTC | CASSSRQPFNEQFF
TRBJ2-7 | TRBV27 | TRBD2 | once | TGTGCCAGCAGACGGACTAGCGGATTCAACGAGCAGTACTTC | CASRRTSGFNEQYF
TRBJ1-5 | TRBV27 | . | . | TGTGCCAGCAGTTTATTGGGGGCGGCTCAGCCCCAGCATTTT | CASSLLGAAQPQHF
TRBJ1-1 | TRBV19 | . | . | TGTGCCAGTAGTATAATATCGGGAACTGAAGCTTTCTTT | CASSIISGTEAFF
TRBJ1-6 | TRBV11-2 | . | . | TGTGCCAGCAGCTTGGGGCAGGGGAATTCACCCCTCCACTTT | CASSLGQGNSPLHF
TRBJ1-1 | TRBV19 | . | . | TGTGCCAGTAGTCCAATGGACAGATATTACACTGAAGCTTTCTTT | CASSPMDRYYTEAFF
TRBJ1-1 | TRBV7-2 | TRBD1 | many | TGTGCCAGCAGCTTAGTGACAGGGGCTGAAGCTTTCTTT | CASSLVTGAEAFF
TRBJ2-5 | TRBV27 | . | . | TGTGCCAGCAGTTTATCGGGGCAAGAGACCCAGTACTTC | CASSLSGQETQYF